The 5 T cell receptor beta chains reported below all come from one sample, sequenced in a study of Ad26.COV2.S vaccination and SARS-CoV-2 variants. Noted treatment: some 20 received Ad26.COV2.S at low or high dose, single or two shots; 5 received placebo; per-sample allocation not given. Specimens were obtained on day 63 following the first vaccine or placebo injection. Produced via immunoSEQ multiplex PCR; TCRdb's table is partial and in-frame only. This table has fewer than 900,000 clones, around 92% appearing once. This material consisted of peripheral blood, taken in a trial of Ad26.COV2.S vaccine versus placebo. The receptors were sampled from a person aged 18-65 years who received the Ad26.COV2.S COVID-19 vaccine or a placebo.

This clone was seen a single time. The rearrangement links TRBV19 to TRBJ1-2; 7 nucleotides match TRBD1. Germline CDR1 is LNHDA and CDR2 is SQIVND (reference sequence). V was pared by 6 bases and J by 3 bases, with 7 bases of the junction left unmatched. The CDR3 consists of 14 residues. DNA of the CDR3: TGTGCCAGTAGAACCTCAACAGGGGACTATGGCTACACCTTC. This sequence encodes CASRTSTGDYGYTF.

The chain links TRBV19 to TRBJ2-3; the match to TRBD2 covers 11 bases. Germline loops: CDR1 LNHDA, CDR2 SQIVND (reference sequence). The CDR3 spans 17 residues. J lost 5 bases, V lost 2 bases, and 9 bases had no gene match. The CDR3 region is CASSITRLAGGVDTQYF. CDR3 DNA: TGTGCCAGTAGTATAACTCGGCTAGCGGGGGGTGTAGATACGCAGTATTTT.

A remark on this clone: The same CDR3 can be traced to other DNA sequences in this sample. J is TRBJ1-5 and V is TRBV5-5; D gene ambiguous. Germline CDR1 SGHKS, CDR2 YYEKEE (reference sequence). V was pared by 1 base and J by 0 bases, with 8 bases between. The CDR3 contains 15 residues. CDR3 coding DNA: TGTGCCAGCAGCTTGACACCTTATAGCAATCAGCCCCAGCATTTT. Amino acid sequence: CASSLTPYSNQPQHF.

The chain recombines TRBV5-1 with TRBJ2-5; D might be TRBD1 (6 bases). Germline lookup yields CDR1 SGHRS and CDR2 YFSETQ. The CDR3 extends over 15 amino acids. V was trimmed by 4 bases and J by 5 bases, leaving 18 bases between them. This CDR3 reads CASSVTGTRWETQYF. As DNA, the CDR3 is TGCGCCAGCAGCGTGACCGGGACACGCTGGGAGACCCAGTACTTC.

This chain joins TRBV28 and TRBJ1-5; D possibly corresponds to TRBD1 (6 bases). Per germline, CDR1 MDHEN and CDR2 SYDVKM. V lost 6 bases and J lost 3, with 9 bases in between. CDR3 length: 13 amino acids. The CDR3 loop is CASSRDNNQPQHF. The CDR3 DNA is TGTGCCAGCAGCCGGGACAACAATCAGCCCCAGCATTTT.